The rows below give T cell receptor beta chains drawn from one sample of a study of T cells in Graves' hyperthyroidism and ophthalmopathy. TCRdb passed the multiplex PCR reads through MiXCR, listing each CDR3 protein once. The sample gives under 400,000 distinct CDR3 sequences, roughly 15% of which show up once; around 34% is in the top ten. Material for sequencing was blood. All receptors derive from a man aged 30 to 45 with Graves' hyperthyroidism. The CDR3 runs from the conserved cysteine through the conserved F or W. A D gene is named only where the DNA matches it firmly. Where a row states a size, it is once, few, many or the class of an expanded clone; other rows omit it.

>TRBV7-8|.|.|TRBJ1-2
CASSYRTGEGGYTF
TGTGCCAGCAGCTACCGGACCGGCGAGGGTGGCTACACCTTC
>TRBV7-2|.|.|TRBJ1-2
CASSLEGRSYTF
TGTGCCAGCAGCTTAGAGGGCAGGTCTTACACCTTC
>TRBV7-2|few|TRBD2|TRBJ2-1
CASSLGTSGSEQFF
TGTGCCAGCAGCTTGGGGACTAGCGGGAGTGAGCAGTTCTTC
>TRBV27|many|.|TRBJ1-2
CASSLSGGTNYGYTF
TGTGCCAGCAGTTTATCGGGGGGTACTAACTATGGCTACACCTTC
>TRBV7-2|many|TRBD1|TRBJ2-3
CASSRYRGRTDTQYF
TGTGCCAGCAGCCGTTACAGGGGTCGCACAGATACGCAGTATTTT
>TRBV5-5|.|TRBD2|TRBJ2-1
CASSPWTSHNEQFF
TGTGCCAGCAGTCCCTGGACTAGCCACAATGAGCAGTTCTTC
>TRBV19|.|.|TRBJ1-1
CASTLGAATEAFF
TGTGCCAGTACCCTGGGGGCAGCCACTGAAGCTTTCTTT
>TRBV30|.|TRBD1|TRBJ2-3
CAWSVGTGITDTQYF
TGTGCCTGGAGTGTGGGGACAGGTATCACAGATACGCAGTATTTT
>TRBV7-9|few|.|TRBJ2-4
CASSPLGPGAKNIQYF
TGTGCCAGCAGCCCCCTGGGACCTGGGGCCAAAAACATTCAGTACTTC
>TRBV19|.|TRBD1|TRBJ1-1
CASSPSTGATMNTEAFF
TGTGCCAGTAGTCCGAGTACAGGGGCTACTATGAACACTGAAGCTTTCTTT
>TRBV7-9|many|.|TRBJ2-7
CASSLASSYEQYF
TGTGCCAGCAGCTTAGCGAGCTCCTACGAGCAGTACTTC
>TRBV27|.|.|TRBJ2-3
CASSLWGREQNTQYF
TGTGCCAGCAGTTTATGGGGCAGGGAGCAGAATACGCAGTATTTT
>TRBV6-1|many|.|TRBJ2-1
CASSEAANEQFF
TGTGCCAGCAGTGAAGCGGCGAATGAGCAGTTCTTC
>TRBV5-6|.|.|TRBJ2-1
CASSVMAVANEQFF
TGTGCCAGCAGCGTAATGGCAGTCGCCAATGAGCAGTTCTTC
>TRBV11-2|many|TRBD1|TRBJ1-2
CASRSTGAYGYTF
TGTGCCAGCAGATCGACAGGGGCCTATGGCTACACCTTC
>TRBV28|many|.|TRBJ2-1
CATLGGRDYNEQFF
TGTGCCACCCTGGGGGGGCGGGACTACAATGAGCAGTTCTTC
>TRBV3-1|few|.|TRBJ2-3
CASSQNPHSTDTQYF
TGTGCCAGCAGCCAAAACCCGCATTCCACAGATACGCAGTATTTT
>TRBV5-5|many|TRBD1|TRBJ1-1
CASSLRGGTEAFF
TGTGCCAGCAGCCTCAGGGGGGGCACTGAAGCTTTCTTT
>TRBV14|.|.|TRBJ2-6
CASSQGAAAGANVLTF
TGTGCCAGCAGCCAAGGGGCCGCCGCCGGGGCCAACGTCCTGACTTTC
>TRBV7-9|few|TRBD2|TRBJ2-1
CASSSLAGGPNEQFF
TGTGCCAGCAGCTCCCTAGCGGGAGGCCCCAATGAGCAGTTCTTC
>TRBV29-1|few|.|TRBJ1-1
CSAVDSEDEAFF
TGCAGCGCCGTGGACAGTGAAGATGAAGCTTTCTTT
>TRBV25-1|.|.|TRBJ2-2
CASSEFKAATGELFF
TGTGCCAGCAGTGAATTTAAGGCTGCCACCGGGGAGCTGTTTTTT
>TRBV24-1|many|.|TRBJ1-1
CATSDSGRTEAFF
TGTGCCACCAGTGATTCAGGGCGGACTGAAGCTTTCTTT
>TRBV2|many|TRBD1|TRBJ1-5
CASSGGTGLGNQPQHF
TGTGCCAGCAGTGGGGGGACAGGGTTAGGAAATCAGCCCCAGCATTTT
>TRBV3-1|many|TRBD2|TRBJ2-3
CASSQPSVAGATDTQYF
TGTGCCAGCAGCCAACCCTCGGTAGCGGGAGCCACAGATACGCAGTATTTT
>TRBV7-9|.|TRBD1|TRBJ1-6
CASSHGQGNSPLHF
TGTGCCAGCAGCCACGGACAGGGAAATTCACCCCTCCACTTT
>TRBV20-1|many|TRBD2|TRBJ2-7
CSARASGRDGEQYF
TGCAGTGCTAGGGCTAGCGGGAGGGACGGCGAGCAGTACTTC
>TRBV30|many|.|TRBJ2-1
CAWVDGYSYNEQFF
TGTGCCTGGGTCGACGGTTACTCCTACAATGAGCAGTTCTTC
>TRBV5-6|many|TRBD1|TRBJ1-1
CASSLGTGGWGTEAFF
TGTGCCAGCAGCTTGGGGACAGGGGGCTGGGGCACTGAAGCTTTCTTT
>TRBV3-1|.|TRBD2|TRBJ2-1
CASSQPTWVIAGVIGYCNEQFF
TGTGCCAGCAGCCAACCGACCTGGGTAATAGCGGGAGTTATTGGATATTGCAATGAGCAGTTCTTC
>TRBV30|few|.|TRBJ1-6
CAWSVFAGYSPLHF
TGTGCCTGGAGTGTCTTCGCGGGGTATTCACCCCTCCACTTT
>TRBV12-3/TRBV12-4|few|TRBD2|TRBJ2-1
CATGEGNEQFF
TGTGCCACCGGGGAGGGTAATGAGCAGTTCTTC
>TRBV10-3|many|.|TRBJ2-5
CAISDGYQETQYF
TGTGCCATCAGTGACGGCTACCAAGAGACCCAGTACTTC
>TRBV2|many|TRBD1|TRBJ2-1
CASSGQGASYNEQFF
TGTGCCAGCAGTGGTCAGGGGGCCTCCTACAATGAGCAGTTCTTC
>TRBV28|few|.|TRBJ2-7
CASGSHPEQYF
TGTGCCAGCGGCTCCCACCCCGAGCAGTACTTC
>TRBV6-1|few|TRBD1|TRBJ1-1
CASPRTGRVNTEAFF
TGTGCCAGCCCAAGGACAGGGAGGGTGAACACTGAAGCTTTCTTT
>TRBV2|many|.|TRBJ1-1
CASSFDLNTEAFF
TGTGCCAGCAGTTTTGATCTGAACACTGAAGCTTTCTTT
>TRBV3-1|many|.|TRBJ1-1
CASSRRRQNEAFF
TGTGCCAGCAGCCGCCGACGCCAGAATGAAGCTTTCTTT
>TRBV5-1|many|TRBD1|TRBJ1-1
CASSLGGTATTEAFF
TGCGCCAGCAGCCTGGGGGGGACAGCAACCACTGAAGCTTTCTTT
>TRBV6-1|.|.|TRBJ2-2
CASTGQGGGTGELFF
TGTGCCAGCACCGGACAGGGAGGGGGCACCGGGGAGCTGTTTTTT
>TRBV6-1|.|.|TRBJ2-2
CASSTRDFYTGELFF
TGTGCCAGCAGTACCCGGGACTTCTACACCGGGGAGCTGTTTTTT
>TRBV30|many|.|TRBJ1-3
CAWLRRSRGNTIYF
TGTGCCTGGCTCCGGAGGTCTCGGGGAAACACCATATATTTT
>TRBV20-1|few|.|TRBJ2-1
CSARDPNRVSGNEQFF
TGCAGTGCTAGAGATCCTAACAGGGTCTCGGGGAATGAGCAGTTCTTC
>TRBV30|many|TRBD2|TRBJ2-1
CAWGPFREGEQFF
TGTGCCTGGGGTCCCTTCCGGGAGGGTGAGCAGTTCTTC
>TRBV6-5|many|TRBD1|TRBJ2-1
CASSYSVNKRGRFNEQFF
TGTGCCAGCAGTTACTCTGTCAACAAGAGGGGGCGGTTCAATGAGCAGTTCTTC
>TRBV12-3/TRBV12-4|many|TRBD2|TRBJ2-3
CASTPAGVSTDTQYF
TGTGCCAGCACACCAGCGGGAGTAAGCACAGATACGCAGTATTTT
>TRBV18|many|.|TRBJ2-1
CASSPSGESYNEQFF
TGTGCCAGCTCACCATCGGGTGAGTCCTACAATGAGCAGTTCTTC
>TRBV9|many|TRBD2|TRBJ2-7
CASSVSGSTGEQYF
TGTGCCAGCAGCGTTAGCGGGAGTACGGGCGAGCAGTACTTC
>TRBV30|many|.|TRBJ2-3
CAWAKSDTQYF
TGTGCCTGGGCTAAGTCAGATACGCAGTATTTT
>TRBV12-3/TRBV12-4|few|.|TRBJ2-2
CASYSYTGELFF
TGTGCCAGCTATTCCTACACCGGGGAGCTGTTTTTT
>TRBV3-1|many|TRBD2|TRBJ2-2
CASRGSGRRELFF
TGTGCCAGCAGAGGGAGCGGGAGACGGGAGCTGTTTTTT
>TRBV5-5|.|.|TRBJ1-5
CASSLTQAYQPQHF
TGTGCCAGCAGTTTGACTCAGGCTTATCAGCCCCAGCATTTT
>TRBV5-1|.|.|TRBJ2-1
CASSDPGKSYNEQFF
TGCGCCAGCAGCGATCCGGGAAAATCCTACAATGAGCAGTTCTTC
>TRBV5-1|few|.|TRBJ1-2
CARFGSGASPSYGYTF
TGCGCCAGGTTTGGATCAGGGGCCTCACCTAGCTATGGCTACACCTTC